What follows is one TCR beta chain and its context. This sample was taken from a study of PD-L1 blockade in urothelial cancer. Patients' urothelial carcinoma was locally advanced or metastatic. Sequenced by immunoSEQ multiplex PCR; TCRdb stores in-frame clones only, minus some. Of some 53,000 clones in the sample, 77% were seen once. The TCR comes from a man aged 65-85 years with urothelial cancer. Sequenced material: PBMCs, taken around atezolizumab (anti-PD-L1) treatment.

The CDR3 sequence: CASSLGQGYNEQFF. In nucleotides, the CDR3 is TGTGCCAGCAGCTTGGGGCAGGGCTACAATGAGCAGTTCTTC. The chain links TRBV5-4 to TRBJ2-1; D perhaps matches TRBD1 (5 bases). The CDR3 is 14 amino acids. Germline loops: CDR1 SGHNT, CDR2 YYREEE (reference sequence). The germline V and J ends were trimmed by 0 bases and 3 bases, with 7 bases remaining between them.